Listed here are 23 T cell receptor beta chains from one sample, sequenced in a study of blood T cell repertoires in COVID-19. Method: immunoSEQ multiplex PCR; TCRdb's copy keeps in-frame clones and lacks some. Of around 170,000 clones detected, about 90% appear once; the ten largest clones hold approximately 3%. Specimen: peripheral blood. The receptors come from a man in his fifties or sixties with acute or convalescent COVID-19.

The rearrangement uses TRBV9 and TRBJ1-2; the match to TRBD1 covers 8 bases. This CDR3 spans 15 amino acids. After removal of 3 bases from V and 6 bases from J, the junction contained 10 bases not matched to a gene. The germline CDR1 and CDR2 sequences are SGDLS and YYNGEE. The CDR3 sequence: CASSGGQGQIDGYTF. The CDR3 DNA reads as TGTGCCAGCAGCGGTGGACAGGGCCAGATTGATGGCTACACCTTC. The variable domain in full, completed from reference TRBV9 and TRBJ1-2, reads DSGVTQTPKHLITATGQRVTLRCSPRSGDLSVYWYQQSLDQGLQFLIQYYNGEERAKGNILERFSAQQFPDLHSELNLSSLELGDSALYFCASSGGQGQIDGYTFGSGTRLTVV.

The V call is TRBV15, the J call TRBJ1-2; TRBD1 aligns across 11 bases. This CDR3 is 16 amino acids long. Germline V lookup: CDR1 LNHNV, CDR2 YYDKDF (reference sequence). V gave up 4 bases and J gave up 8 bases; unmatched junction bases: 12. The CDR3 bases are TGTGCCACCAGCAACATACCAGGACAGGGGGCAGAGGGCTACACCTTC. Its translation is CATSNIPGQGAEGYTF.

The chain recombines TRBV4-1 with TRBJ1-1; tentatively, D is TRBD1 (6 bases). The V and J ends lost 1 base and 1 base respectively, with 13 bases between them. The length of the CDR3 is 16 residues. Germline V gene lookup returns CDR1 MGHRA and CDR2 YSYEKL. CDR3 sequence reads: CASSQVWTARNTEAFF. The DNA for the CDR3 is TGCGCCAGCAGCCAAGTCTGGACAGCAAGGAACACTGAAGCTTTCTTT.

The chain has TRBV19 and TRBJ2-7; 7 bases align to TRBD1. Trimming took 3 bases from V and 4 from J; bases not matched to a gene: 12. The germline CDR1 and CDR2 sequences are LNHDA and SQIVND (reference sequence). The CDR3 is 16 amino acids. The CDR3 sequence: CASSMRPGDSLYEQYF. CDR3 coding DNA: TGTGCCAGTAGTATGAGGCCTGGGGACAGCCTATACGAGCAGTACTTC.

The chain links TRBV5-1 to TRBJ2-3, with 10 positions matching TRBD2. CDR1 is SGHRS, CDR2 YFSETQ, per germline. The CDR3 length is 18 residues. J was trimmed by 4 bases and V by 3 bases; bases with no gene match: 14. The chain's CDR3 is CASSYKRGGQGLADTQYF. DNA for the CDR3: TGCGCCAGCAGCTACAAGCGGGGGGGCCAAGGTTTAGCAGATACGCAGTATTTT.

The rearrangement links TRBV9 to TRBJ1-6; 7 nucleotides align to TRBD1. This CDR3 contains 16 residues. V shed 0 bases and J 3 bases; nucleotides not matched to a gene: 3. The germline CDR1 and CDR2 sequences are SGDLS and YYNGEE. CDR3 in DNA: TGTGCCAGCAGCGTAGGGGACAGCTACTATAATTCACCCCTCCACTTT. It encodes CASSVGDSYYNSPLHF.

The chain combines TRBV7-8 with TRBJ2-7; D is uncertain. Germline V gene sequence: CDR1 SGHVS, CDR2 FQNEAQ. The V end lost 7 bases, the J end lost 6 bases, and 13 bases lay between the germline ends. CDR3 length equals 12 residues. The DNA of the CDR3 is TGTGCCAGCACTAGAGTAGCTGGCGAGCAGTACTTC. It encodes CASTRVAGEQYF.

This chain joins TRBV7-2 and TRBJ1-4, with D unresolved. Trimming removed 1 base from V and 2 bases from J, with 5 bases in between. CDR1 is SGHTA and CDR2 is FQGNSA in the germline V gene. This CDR3 has 14 amino acids. CDR3 protein: CASSLGRTNEKLFF. Here the CDR3 DNA reads TGTGCCAGCAGCTTAGGGAGGACTAATGAAAAACTGTTTTTT.

This chain uses TRBV7-2 with TRBJ2-7, with 8 bases aligning to TRBD1. The germline V gene has CDR1 SGHTA and CDR2 FQGNSA. Germline trimming cut 5 bases from V and 3 bases from J; bases unmatched to any gene: 18. The CDR3 totals 18 residues. The CDR3 sequence is CASSLQQGFWDRFYEQYF. DNA for the CDR3: TGTGCCAGCAGCCTACAACAGGGCTTTTGGGACAGGTTCTACGAGCAGTACTTC.

This clone was observed many times. V gene TRBV19 combines with J gene TRBJ1-2; D gene uncertain. Looked up from germline, CDR1 is LNHDA and CDR2 is SQIVND (reference sequence). The CDR3 loop spans 11 amino acids. Trimming shortened V by 6 bases and J by 8 bases, and 10 bases separated the two germline ends. CDR3 sequence reads: CASSQDQGYTF. CDR3 nucleotides: TGTGCCAGTAGCCAAGATCAGGGCTACACCTTC.

CDR3: CASSLGTSGVTDTQYF. In DNA form, the CDR3 reads TGTGCCAGCAGCCTAGGGACTAGCGGAGTCACAGATACGCAGTATTTT. This chain connects TRBV5-4 to TRBJ2-3; 11 positions match TRBD2. Trimming took 4 bases from V and 2 from J; bases not matched to a gene: 6. From germline, CDR1 is SGHNT and CDR2 YYREEE (reference sequence). The CDR3 runs to 16 residues.

This clone occurred once. The chain joins TRBV30 to TRBJ2-7; the D gene is possibly TRBD1 (6 bases). V was shortened by 4 bases and J by 6 bases, with 19 bases between the two germline ends. The CDR3 runs to 14 residues. Germline loops: CDR1 GTSNPN, CDR2 SVGIG (reference sequence). The CDR3 protein is CAWTSGEVRGEQYF. The CDR3 DNA sequence: TGTGCCTGGACGTCGGGCGAGGTCAGGGGCGAGCAGTACTTC.

This sequence joins TRBV6-5 and TRBJ2-1; D perhaps matches TRBD2 (5 bases). Trimming took 4 bases from V and 6 from J, leaving 10 bases between them. The CDR3 spans 13 residues. Germline V gene sequence: CDR1 MNHEY, CDR2 SVGAGI. CDR3 DNA: TGTGCCAGCAGTTGGAGGTTCTCCAATGAGCAGTTCTTC. Translated, it gives CASSWRFSNEQFF.

V gene TRBV7-3 combines with J gene TRBJ2-5; 7 nucleotides agree with TRBD2. The germline V gene has CDR1 SGHTA and CDR2 FQGTGA. With V trimmed by 5 bases and J by 5 bases, 8 bases remained unmatched. The CDR3 is 14 amino acids. The CDR3 is CASSRSGGGETQYF. CDR3 nucleotides: TGTGCCAGCAGCCGCTCTGGGGGAGGGGAGACCCAGTACTTC.

This chain joins TRBV27 and TRBJ2-7; TRBD1 might be the D (5 bases). The CDR3 extends over 16 amino acids. Trimming took 6 bases from V and 2 from J, leaving 20 bases between them. CDR1 MNHEY and CDR2 SMNVEV come from the germline V gene (reference sequence). The CDR3, as DNA: TGTGCCAGCAGCCGACTTAGTGGGGCCGTGCCCTACGAGCAGTACTTC. Translated: CASSRLSGAVPYEQYF.

V usage is TRBV19 and J usage is TRBJ2-1, with a weak D call TRBD1 (6 bases). Germline V gene sequence: CDR1 LNHDA, CDR2 SQIVND (reference sequence). The V end lost 2 bases, the J end lost 7 bases, and 21 bases lay between the germline ends. CDR3 length: 17 amino acids. In DNA form, the CDR3 reads TGTGCCAGTAGTATAAAAAGGTCCAGGGGCGGTGGGAATGAGCAGTTCTTC. As protein: CASSIKRSRGGGNEQFF.

The CDR3 nucleotides are TGTGCCCGCAGGGGGCAGAACACTGAAGCTTTCTTT. It yields the protein CARRGQNTEAFF. The chain recombines TRBV30 with TRBJ1-1, with 8 nucleotides matching TRBD1. With V trimmed by 8 bases and J by 1 base, 3 bases remained unmatched. Germline V gene sequence: CDR1 GTSNPN, CDR2 SVGIG (reference sequence). The CDR3 is 12 residues long.

V and J are TRBV5-1 and TRBJ1-3; 7 positions agree with TRBD1. J was trimmed by 4 bases and V by 5 bases; bases with no gene match: 9. This CDR3 has 15 amino acids. Germline loops: CDR1 SGHRS, CDR2 YFSETQ. In nucleotides, the CDR3 is TGCGCCAGCAGACCTTCCGGGACAGTGGGAAACACCATATATTTT. Protein product: CASRPSGTVGNTIYF. The entire variable domain, with the rest obtained from reference TRBV5-1 and TRBJ1-3, is as follows: KAGVTQTPRYLIKTRGQQVTLSCSPISGHRSVSWYQQTPGQGLQFLFEYFSETQRNKGNFPGRFSGRQFSNSRSEMNVSTLELGDSALYLCASRPSGTVGNTIYFGEGSWLTVV.

This clone was picked up one time. The identical CDR3 is also encoded by other nucleotide sequences in the sample. The V gene is TRBV5-4, the J gene TRBJ1-1; D is possibly TRBD1 (6 bases). Germline V gives CDR1 SGHNT, CDR2 YYREEE (reference sequence). The CDR3 runs to 15 residues. V lost 0 bases to trimming and J lost 1 base, with 10 bases between them. This CDR3 is CASSLAGGANTEAFF. CDR3 coding DNA: TGTGCCAGCAGCTTGGCGGGGGGCGCGAACACTGAAGCTTTCTTT.

This CDR3 reads CASSQDRRSGANVLTF. The CDR3 DNA reads as TGTGCCAGCAGCCAGGACAGGCGCTCTGGGGCCAACGTCCTGACTTTC. The chain uses TRBV11-2 and TRBJ2-6; 7 bases map to TRBD1. The germline V gene has CDR1 SGHAT and CDR2 FQNNGV. The V segment lost 5 bases and the J segment 0 bases; nucleotides outside the gene matches: 4. The CDR3 spans 16 residues. Supplemented by reference TRBV11-2 and TRBJ2-6, the full variable domain reads EAGVAQSPRYKIIEKRQSVAFWCNPISGHATLYWYQQILGQGPKLLIQFQNNGVVDDSQLPKDRFSAERLKGVDSTLKIQPAKLEDSAVYLCASSQDRRSGANVLTFGAGSRLTVL.

This clone has just a few counts. The V call is TRBV6-7, the J call TRBJ2-3, with D perhaps matching TRBD2 (7 bases). TRBV6-7 is filed as an ORF, its function uncertain. V was trimmed by 6 bases and J by 2 bases, leaving 21 bases between them. The CDR3 contains 17 residues. In nucleotides, the CDR3 is TGTGCCAGCAGCCTGCCGGTGCGGCGGGGGCCCACAGATACGCAGTATTTT. It codes for CASSLPVRRGPTDTQYF.

This chain joins TRBV7-8 and TRBJ1-5; D remains unclear. CDR1 and CDR2 from the germline V gene are SGHVS and FQNEAQ. The CDR3 is made up of 14 amino acids. V lost 1 base to trimming and J lost 5 bases, with 9 bases between them. CDR3 sequence reads: CASSLGRQDQPQHF. The CDR3 bases are TGTGCCAGCAGCTTAGGAAGGCAGGATCAGCCCCAGCATTTT.

The chain combines TRBV5-4 with TRBJ2-5, with a tentative D call TRBD1 (9 bases). Germline V lookup: CDR1 SGHNT, CDR2 YYREEE (reference sequence). The CDR3 is 15 residues long. The V gene lost 3 bases and the J gene lost 7 bases, with 19 bases spanning the gap. CDR3 amino acids: CASSSGGDRVGTQYF. CDR3 DNA: TGTGCCAGCAGCTCCGGGGGGGACAGGGTCGGGACCCAGTACTTC.